A selection of T cell receptor beta chains follows, all from one sample in a study of T cells in Graves' hyperthyroidism and ophthalmopathy. TCRdb itself ran the multiplex PCR reads through MiXCR, one entry per CDR3 protein. Seen here are approximately 430,000 distinct CDR3 sequences, approximately 14% observed once, and the top ten hold roughly 8%. The sample taken for sequencing was blood. These receptors originate from a woman between 18 and 29 years old with Graves' hyperthyroidism. Both conserved end residues are part of each CDR3. The order of the fields is J gene, D gene, clone size, V gene, CDR3 protein, CDR3 DNA. A D gene is named only where the DNA matches it firmly. Not every row has a clone size; where given, it reads once, few, many or a size class.

TRBJ1-2 . . TRBV10-3 CAISWEDAF TGTGCCATCAGTTGGGAGGATGCCTTC
TRBJ1-5 . . TRBV7-9 CASSEQGEGQPQHF TGTGCCAGCAGCGAACAGGGCGAGGGTCAGCCCCAGCATTTT
TRBJ1-4 . many TRBV20-1 CSARDRAGGREKLFF TGCAGTGCTAGAGATAGGGCAGGCGGACGTGAAAAACTGTTTTTT
TRBJ1-6 TRBD1 many TRBV28 CASSLTGTYNSPLHF TGTGCCAGCAGTTTGACAGGGACCTATAATTCACCCCTCCACTTT
TRBJ2-1 . . TRBV5-4 CASTYREYNEQFF TGTGCCAGCACCTACAGGGAATACAATGAGCAGTTCTTC
TRBJ2-3 . many TRBV25-1 CASSVYSGPITQYF TGTGCCAGCAGTGTCTACTCCGGGCCGATAACGCAGTATTTT
TRBJ2-7 . . TRBV6-1 CASSEVWAGLSYEQYF TGTGCCAGCAGTGAAGTTTGGGCAGGGCTATCCTACGAGCAGTACTTC
TRBJ2-1 . many TRBV27 CASSLSRTYYNEQFF TGTGCCAGCAGTTTATCGAGGACATACTACAATGAGCAGTTCTTC
TRBJ1-1 . . TRBV6-1 CASSIGGGGTEAFF TGTGCCAGCAGTATAGGCGGGGGGGGCACTGAAGCTTTCTTT
TRBJ2-1 . many TRBV13 CASSPPGLGEQFF TGTGCCAGCAGCCCCCCCGGCCTCGGGGAGCAGTTCTTC
TRBJ2-7 . once TRBV6-1 CASNYQNYEQYF TGTGCCAGCAACTACCAGAACTACGAGCAGTACTTC
TRBJ2-6 TRBD1 few TRBV27 CASSRTGAGANVLTF TGTGCCAGCAGCAGGACAGGAGCCGGGGCCAACGTCCTGACTTTC
TRBJ1-4 TRBD1 many TRBV4-1 CASSSGTGDEKLFF TGCGCCAGCAGCTCCGGGACAGGGGACGAAAAACTGTTTTTT
TRBJ1-4 . . TRBV7-3 CASSAEGGEKLFF TGTGCCAGCAGCGCCGAGGGGGGTGAAAAACTGTTTTTT
TRBJ1-1 . many TRBV5-1 CASSLSSNTEAFF TGCGCCAGCAGCTTGTCTTCAAACACTGAAGCTTTCTTT
TRBJ2-5 TRBD1 . TRBV10-2 CASKLGQGPETQYF TGCGCCAGCAAATTAGGACAGGGACCAGAGACCCAGTACTTC
TRBJ1-1 . few TRBV19 CASSTGPTEAFF TGTGCCAGTAGTACAGGGCCCACTGAAGCTTTCTTT
TRBJ2-7 . many TRBV11-3 CASSSHGQIYEQYF TGTGCCAGCAGCTCCCACGGACAGATCTACGAGCAGTACTTC
TRBJ2-7 . many TRBV5-6 CASSFGQDRGVEQYF TGTGCCAGCAGCTTCGGCCAGGACCGAGGGGTCGAGCAGTACTTC
TRBJ1-6 TRBD1 many TRBV5-1 CASRRTGESPLHF TGCGCCAGCAGGCGGACAGGGGAATCACCCCTCCACTTT
TRBJ1-1 TRBD1 . TRBV5-1 CASSWDRVGAFF TGCGCCAGCAGCTGGGACAGGGTAGGAGCTTTCTTT
TRBJ2-2 . . TRBV15 CATSRLTGRITGELFF TGTGCCACCAGCAGGTTGACGGGACGAATCACCGGGGAGCTGTTTTTT
TRBJ2-1 TRBD1 many TRBV5-1 CASSSGQGAPNEQFF TGCGCCAGCAGCTCGGGACAGGGGGCGCCGAATGAGCAGTTCTTC
TRBJ2-2 TRBD2 few TRBV7-8 CASSSWGGAGELFF TGTGCCAGCAGCTCTTGGGGGGGTGCCGGGGAGCTGTTTTTT
TRBJ1-3 TRBD1 . TRBV18 CASSLTGTAGNTIYF TGTGCCAGCTCGCTGACAGGGACAGCTGGAAACACCATATATTTT
TRBJ1-1 . many TRBV18 CASSPNEVTEAFF TGTGCCAGCTCACCAAACGAGGTCACTGAAGCTTTCTTT
TRBJ1-5 . few TRBV19 CASSTDGHYLGAVQPQHF TGTGCCAGTAGTACCGACGGACACTACTTGGGTGCGGTTCAGCCCCAGCATTTT
TRBJ2-1 TRBD2 . TRBV20-1 CSASSGETYNEQFF TGCAGTGCTTCTAGCGGGGAGACCTACAATGAGCAGTTCTTC
TRBJ1-2 . many TRBV28 CASTLGGNYGYTF TGTGCCAGCACCCTAGGAGGTAACTATGGCTACACCTTC
TRBJ1-2 . many TRBV2 CASRQGWANYGYTF TGTGCCAGCAGGCAGGGTTGGGCTAACTATGGCTACACCTTC
TRBJ2-3 TRBD2 many TRBV20-1 CSAPPGGNTDTQYF TGCAGTGCCCCCCCGGGGGGAAACACAGATACGCAGTATTTT
TRBJ2-1 . . TRBV11-2 CASSLVGLGGGGEQFF TGTGCCAGCAGCTTAGTTGGACTAGGGGGGGGGGGGGAGCAGTTCTTC
TRBJ2-4 . many TRBV11-2 CASSSSSGPGNIQYF TGTGCCAGCAGCTCCTCGTCTGGTCCCGGGAACATTCAGTACTTC
TRBJ2-3 . few TRBV15 CATSTPGIRVSADTQYF TGTGCCACCAGCACCCCTGGAATTAGGGTTTCGGCAGATACGCAGTATTTT
TRBJ1-5 . few TRBV10-3 CAISGGTSGGQPQHF TGTGCCATCAGTGGGGGGACCTCTGGCGGGCAGCCCCAGCATTTT
TRBJ2-1 TRBD2 few TRBV6-1 CASSGHHGGGNEQFF TGTGCCAGCAGTGGCCATCACGGGGGGGGGAATGAGCAGTTCTTC
TRBJ1-5 . many TRBV3-1 CASSEGDSNQPQHF TGTGCCAGCAGCGAAGGGGACAGCAATCAGCCCCAGCATTTT
TRBJ2-5 . few TRBV5-4 CASSLYARGLETQYF TGTGCCAGCAGCTTGTACGCAAGGGGTCTAGAGACCCAGTACTTC
TRBJ2-6 . . TRBV19 CASSLGRTIGAWANVLTF TGTGCCAGCAGCTTGGGACGAACGATTGGCGCGTGGGCCAACGTCCTGACTTTC
TRBJ2-5 TRBD2 many TRBV2 CASGLAGETQYF TGTGCCAGCGGACTAGCGGGAGAGACCCAGTACTTC
TRBJ2-7 . many TRBV6-1 CASTPLGGGNEQYF TGTGCCAGCACCCCTTTAGGGGGGGGGAACGAGCAGTACTTC
TRBJ1-3 . few TRBV4-2 CASSPLKVGGTIYF TGTGCCAGCAGCCCCCTCAAGGTTGGGGGGACCATATATTTT